The source of this T cell receptor beta chain is a study of identical twins. General study results and limits: Fewer insertions marked abundant cord blood beta clonotypes; young adult naive trended weakly, memory not at all. Where beta out-of-frame sequences were concerned, excess twin sharing was weaker.

Template switching added a universal primer site, and cDNA bore unique molecular identifiers. TCRdb called the 5' RACE reads again in MiXCR, with one record for every CDR3 protein. The data contain about 690,000 distinct CDR3 sequences, 6.1% of them singletons. With 5 bases removed from V and 4 bases from J, the gap between germline ends came to 12 bases. There are 14 residues in the CDR3. Per the germline V gene, CDR1 is SGHRS and CDR2 is YFSETQ. Donors uniformly comprised healthy Caucasians. This clonotype was counted many times. Its cognate antigen is unknown. This TCR was recovered from a man aged 18 to 30 in good health. The specimen sequenced was naive T cells sorted from blood. The chain combines TRBV5-1 with TRBJ2-2, with a weak D call TRBD2 (6 bases). CDR3 sequence reads: CASRFDGGTGELFF. Here the CDR3 DNA reads TGCGCCAGCAGGTTTGACGGGGGCACCGGGGAGCTGTTTTTT.